This T cell receptor beta chain was identified during a study of T-cell reconstitution after alpha-beta-depleted transplantation in children. The TCRbeta library incorporated unique molecular identifiers. One entry per CDR3 protein results from TCRdb running MiXCR on the PCR reads. The data hold about 230,000 distinct CDR3 sequences, with over 9.5% observed a single time. The CDR3 contains 14 residues. The V gene lost 0 bases and the J gene lost 3 bases, with 10 bases spanning the gap. The germline V gene encodes CDR1 SGHRS and CDR2 YFSETQ. This clonotype was seen ten or more times. The rearrangement uses TRBV5-1 and TRBJ2-7; D ambiguous. The sequence was collected from a human donor who donated a stem cell graft to a child with SCID. This specimen was PBMCs from the stem cell graft donor, taken from the stem cell graft. This CDR3 is CASSLEAENYEQYF. CDR3 DNA sequence: TGCGCCAGCAGCTTGGAGGCAGAGAACTACGAGCAGTACTTC.